The present T cell receptor (beta chain) was sequenced within a study of identifying expanded T cells in peripheral blood. The data were produced by immunoSEQ multiplex PCR, yet TCRdb's version contains in-frame clones alone and is incomplete. This table holds 81,000 or so clones, over 80% found once. Germline V lookup: CDR1 LGHNA, CDR2 YNFKEQ. The CDR3 extends over 16 amino acids. V was clipped by 0 bases and J by 2 bases, with 13 bases between them. For this clone: Its antigen remains unidentified.

Collection occurred without any documented infections or immune events in donors. Study observations and caveats: About 1.2 clones differed between technical replicates, versus about 15 and 19 over time. Two-week clone count variance significantly increased as total template count grew.

The clonotype was recovered from a person aged 18 to 69 in good health. The chain employs TRBV4-2 and TRBJ1-2; D remains unclear. The sample consisted of blood. The chain's CDR3 is CASSQDWVGDNYGYTF. As DNA, the CDR3 is TGTGCCAGCAGCCAAGATTGGGTTGGTGACAACTATGGCTACACCTTC.